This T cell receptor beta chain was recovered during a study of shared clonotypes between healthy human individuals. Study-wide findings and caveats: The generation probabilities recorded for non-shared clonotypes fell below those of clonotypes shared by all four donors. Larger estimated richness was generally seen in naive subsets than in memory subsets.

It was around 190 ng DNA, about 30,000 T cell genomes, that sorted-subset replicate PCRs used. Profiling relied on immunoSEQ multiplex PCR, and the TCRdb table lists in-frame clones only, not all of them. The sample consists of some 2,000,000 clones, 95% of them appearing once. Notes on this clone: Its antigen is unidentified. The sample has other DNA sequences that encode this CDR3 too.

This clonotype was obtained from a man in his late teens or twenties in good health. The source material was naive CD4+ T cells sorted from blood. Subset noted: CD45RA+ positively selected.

The CDR3 here is CASSPGPNYGYTF. DNA for the CDR3: TGTGCCAGCTCCCCCGGACCTAACTATGGCTACACCTTC. The V call is TRBV18, the J call TRBJ1-2; D gene unclear. Germline values: CDR1 KGHSH, CDR2 LQKENI. The CDR3 length is 13 residues. Deletions cut 6 bases from V and 0 bases from J, with 8 bases between.